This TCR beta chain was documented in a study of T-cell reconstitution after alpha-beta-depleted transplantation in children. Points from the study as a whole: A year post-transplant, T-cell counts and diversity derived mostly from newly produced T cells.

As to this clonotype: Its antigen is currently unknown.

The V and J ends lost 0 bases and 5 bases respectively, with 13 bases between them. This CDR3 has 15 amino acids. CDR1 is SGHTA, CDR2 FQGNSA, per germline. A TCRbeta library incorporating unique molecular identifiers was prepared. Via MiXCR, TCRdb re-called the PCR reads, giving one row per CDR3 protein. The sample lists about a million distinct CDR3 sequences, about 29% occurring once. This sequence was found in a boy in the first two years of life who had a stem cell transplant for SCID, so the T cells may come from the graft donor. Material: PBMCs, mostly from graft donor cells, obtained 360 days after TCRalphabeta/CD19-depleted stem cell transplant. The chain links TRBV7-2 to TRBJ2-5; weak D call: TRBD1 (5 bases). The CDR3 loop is CASSLAKGRIETQYF. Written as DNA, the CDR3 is TGTGCCAGCAGCTTAGCGAAGGGGCGTATTGAGACCCAGTACTTC. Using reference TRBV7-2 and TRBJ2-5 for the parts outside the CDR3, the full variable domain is GAGVSQSPSNKVTEKGKDVELRCDPISGHTALYWYRQSLGQGLEFLIYFQGNSAPDKSGLPSDRFSAERTGGSVSTLTIQRTQQEDSAVYLCASSLAKGRIETQYFGPGTRLLVL.